This TCR beta chain was sequenced for a study of shared clonotypes between healthy human individuals (dated by TCRdb to 2019 to 2021). As for the study more broadly: Three men and a couple of women, aged 18 to 49 years, made up the cohort. For each donor, CD4 naive and CD4 memory were each run on three plates, CD8 naive on two plates, and CD8 memory on one plate. Blood TCR repertoires of five healthy adults were deeply sequenced to estimate repertoire size and the extent of clonotype sharing between individuals. To increase sequencing depth and limit assay-specific biases, TCR repertoire library preparation and sequencing were carried out by different laboratories using diverse techniques. Between about 0.94 and 8.9 billion PBMCs per donor were obtained by leukapheresis. General conclusions and limits of the study: Higher generation probabilities were observed for clonotypes shared by all four sorted-subset donors than for non-shared clonotypes. The small number of donors limited the genetic and exposure-history diversity represented. Based on pairwise subsampling, the degree of clonotype sharing among donors was expected to be affected by sequencing depth. Sampling was limited to blood, and TCR repertoires in tissue likely differ from TCR repertoires in blood. Estimated clonotype richness was generally larger for naive than for memory subsets. Rarefaction of sorted-subset datasets indicated incomplete sequencing despite the large sequencing depth. When several donors were compared, the shared fraction of clonotypes was approximately 5% for naive CD4, around 3.6% for naive CD8, 2.3% for memory CD4, and 0.35% to 0.4% for memory CD8.

As to this clone: It has no known antigen specificity. Base qualities were left out, and no much larger clone turns up one base away.

The germline V gene (reference sequence) supplies CDR1 SGHNT and CDR2 YYREEE. Germline trimming amounts to 4 bases on V and 2 bases on J, with 11 as the count of junction bases outside the gene matches. Spanning cysteine to phenylalanine, the CDR3 consists of 16 amino acids. Of the read, only the CDR3 DNA is kept; its 48 bases are in frame from base 1. The donors were healthy, HIV-negative adults with no recently reported acute infections or vaccinations. Every donor was a Caucasian adult residing in Nashville, Tennessee, USA. CD4+ T cells were enriched by magnetic negative selection; naive cells were then positively selected on CD45RA, and the negative fraction formed the memory subset. After blood collection by leukapheresis, PBMCs were isolated using Ficoll-Histopaque density gradient centrifugation and then cryopreserved in the vapor phase of liquid nitrogen. Analytical flow cytometry was used to check the purity and quantity of every magnetically sorted T cell population. From each sorted fraction, genomic DNA was isolated and quantified by UV absorbance on a Nanodrop 2000c.

Using the deep immunoSEQ assay, multiplex PCR amplified TCR CDR3 regions from genomic DNA. For each cell subset, the extracted genomic DNA was distributed evenly across all wells of several immunoSEQ 96-well plates, and each plate served as one replicate. For sorted subsets, roughly 200 ng of genomic DNA, equivalent to 30,000 or so T cell genomes, went into each replicate PCR. Purified libraries were measured with a Qubit 3.0 fluorometer, size-checked on a Bioanalyzer 2100, and measured again with the KAPA Library Quantification kit. Each immunoSEQ 96-well plate was sequenced on its own single-read 150-cycle Illumina NextSeq 550 flow cell. Per the authors' processing: Because the immunoSEQ output included only junctional sequences and no quality scores, the filtering could not be the same as the filtering used for full-length reads. To assign V/J genes and CDR3, sequences were annotated against IMGT germline references using PyIR, a Python wrapper for IgBLAST v1.9. Any read was removed if the V/J assignment was weak (E-value above 1e-6), the CDR3 was missing, or the read contained stop codons, out-of-frame junctions, or ambiguous translated residues. V3J clonotypes were defined by identical inferred V gene, J gene, and CDR3 amino acid sequence. To compute the percentage overlap between repertoires, the number of shared unique clonotypes was divided by the size of the smaller repertoire. RTK rarefaction, the Chao1 estimator, and Recon v2.1 estimates of unobserved clonotypes were used to assess repertoire richness. Generation probabilities for all TCRbeta clonotypes obtained by the gDNA method from four donors were computed using OLGA. In its TCRdb copy, this immuneACCESS table keeps in-frame sequences only and misses some clones. Where compared with another copy, unresolved V genes explain less than half of these, and the others have no known cause. V, J and clone size were drawn from that table, and D and trimming were deduced from the DNA. This sample has 2 million to 2.5 million clones in its table, and 80% to 95% of those were observed once. The top ten hold 0.39% of the sample.

Recombination joined TRBV5-4 with TRBJ2-7, and 8 junction bases match TRBD1. The receptor's source is a man between 18 and 29 years old in good health. Some clones in this sample may be carry-over from other donors' samples. Sequencing used naive CD4+ T cells from PBMCs. The meaning of the sample's cell subset or site label: CD45RA+ positively selected. The nucleotides are TGTGCCAGCAGCGTTGCCCAGGGGGCTATAACCTACGAGCAGTACTTC. The resulting protein is CASSVAQGAITYEQYF.